One and the same sample provided the 8 T cell receptor beta chains below, sequenced in a study of CD8 T cells in ankylosing spondylitis. One entry per CDR3 protein results from TCRdb running MiXCR on the 5' RACE reads. The sample gives approximately 46,000 distinct CDR3 sequences, around 10% of which show up once; 1.4% is in the top ten. The sequenced material came from blood, either unsorted or a sorted T cell fraction (not recorded which). All receptors derive from a male donor with ankylosing spondylitis or in good health (not recorded which).

This CDR3 is CASSYEETQYF. As DNA, the CDR3 is TGCGCCAGCAGCTACGAAGAGACCCAGTACTTC. V and J are TRBV5-1 and TRBJ2-5, with D unresolved. The V end was cut by 3 bases, the J end by 3 bases, with 3 bases between. The CDR3 is 11 residues long. CDR1 is SGHRS and CDR2 is YFSETQ in the germline V gene.

Ten or more counts support this clonotype. The chain carries TRBV5-1 and TRBJ2-7; D unclear. Trimming removed 2 bases at V and 0 bases at J, with 15 bases between. Germline V gene lookup returns CDR1 SGHRS and CDR2 YFSETQ. The CDR3 contains 16 residues. In DNA form, the CDR3 reads TGCGCCAGCAGCTTAGGTGTCGGTGTCCCCTCCTACGAGCAGTACTTC. This codes for CASSLGVGVPSYEQYF.

This clonotype has a count of ten or more. The chain is built from TRBV5-1 and TRBJ2-7, with D tentatively TRBD1 (6 bases). Germline V gene sequence: CDR1 SGHRS, CDR2 YFSETQ. CDR3 length: 14 residues. V lost 0 bases, J lost 7 bases, and 14 bases lay in between. CDR3 sequence reads: CASSLAVGASEQYF. The CDR3 region has the DNA TGCGCCAGCAGCTTGGCCGTGGGGGCGAGTGAGCAGTACTTC.

This clonotype has a handful of counts. V gene TRBV7-2 combines with J gene TRBJ2-7, with D unclear. V was pared by 1 base and J by 3 bases, with 4 bases between. The CDR3 is 12 amino acids. Germline V lookup: CDR1 SGHTA, CDR2 FQGNSA. DNA of the CDR3: TGTGCCAGCAGCTTAGTCAACTACGAGCAGTACTTC. Encoded protein: CASSLVNYEQYF.

A remark on this clonotype: It may be a read error: a sequence one base away is much more abundant. V gene TRBV6-5 combines with J gene TRBJ1-5; 8 nucleotides align to TRBD1. This CDR3 has 15 amino acids. Germline lookup yields CDR1 MNHEY and CDR2 SVGAGI. The CDR3 coding sequence is TGTGCCAGCAGTTACGGACAGGGTCCCAATCAGCCCCATCATTTT. Residues: CASSYGQGPNQPHHF.

As to this clonotype: A read error may be the cause here, since a much bigger clone is one base away. The genes are TRBV9 and TRBJ2-2; a weak D match, TRBD1 (5 bases). The V gene's germline CDR1 is SGDLS and CDR2 YYNGEE. This CDR3 contains 15 residues. CDR3 amino acids: CTSSALHRSTGELFF. For the CDR3, the DNA is TGTACCAGCAGCGCACTTCACAGGAGCACCGGGGAGCTGTTTTTT.

Many counts were recorded for this clonotype. The chain has TRBV3-1 and TRBJ1-5, with D uncertain. Between the trimmed V and J ends, which lost 4 bases and 1 base, there was a span of 14 bases. Germline V gene sequence: CDR1 LGHDT, CDR2 YNNKEL (reference sequence). The CDR3 runs 16 residues. CDR3 sequence reads: CASSPGRTASNQPQHF. DNA for the CDR3: TGTGCCAGCAGCCCCGGTCGGACGGCCAGCAATCAGCCCCAGCATTTT. Drawing the rest from reference TRBV3-1 and TRBJ1-5, the complete variable domain is DTAVSQTPKYLVTQMGNDKSIKCEQNLGHDTMYWYKQDSKKFLKIMFSYNNKELIINETVPNRFSPKSPDKAHLNLHINSLELGDSAVYFCASSPGRTASNQPQHFGDGTRLSIL.

This chain's CDR3 is CASSPVRDNGEAFF. For the CDR3, the DNA is TGTGCCAGCAGTCCCGTCCGGGACAACGGTGAAGCTTTCTTT. The chain joins TRBV6-1 to TRBJ1-1; tentatively, D is TRBD1 (6 bases). Germline V gene data show CDR1 as MNHNS and CDR2 as SASEGT. The V gene lost 5 bases and the J gene lost 7 bases, with 17 bases spanning the gap. CDR3 length: 14 amino acids.